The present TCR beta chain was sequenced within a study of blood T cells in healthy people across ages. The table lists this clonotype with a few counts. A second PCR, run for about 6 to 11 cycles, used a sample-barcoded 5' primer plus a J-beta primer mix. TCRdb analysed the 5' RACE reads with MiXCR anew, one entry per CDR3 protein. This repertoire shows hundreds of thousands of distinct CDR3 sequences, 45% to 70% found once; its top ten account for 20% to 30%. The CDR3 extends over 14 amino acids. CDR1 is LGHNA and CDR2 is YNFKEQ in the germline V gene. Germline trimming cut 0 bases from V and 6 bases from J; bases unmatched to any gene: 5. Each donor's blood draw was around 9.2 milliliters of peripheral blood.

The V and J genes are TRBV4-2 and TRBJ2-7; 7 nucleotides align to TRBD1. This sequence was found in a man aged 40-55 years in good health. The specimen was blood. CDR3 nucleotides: TGTGCCAGCAGCCAAGAAACAGGGGTTCGCGAGCAGTACTTC. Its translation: CASSQETGVREQYF.